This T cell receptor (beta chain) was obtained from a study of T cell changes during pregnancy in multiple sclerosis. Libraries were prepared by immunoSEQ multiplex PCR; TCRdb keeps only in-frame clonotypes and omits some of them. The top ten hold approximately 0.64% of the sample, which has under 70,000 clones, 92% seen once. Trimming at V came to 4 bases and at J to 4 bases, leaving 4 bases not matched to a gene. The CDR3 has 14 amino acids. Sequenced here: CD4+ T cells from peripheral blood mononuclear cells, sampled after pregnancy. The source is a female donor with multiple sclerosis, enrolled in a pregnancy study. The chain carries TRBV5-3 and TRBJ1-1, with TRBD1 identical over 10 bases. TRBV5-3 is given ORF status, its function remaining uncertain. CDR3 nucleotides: TGTGCCAGAAGCGTCGGACAGGGGGTCACTGAAGCTTTCTTT. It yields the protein CARSVGQGVTEAFF.